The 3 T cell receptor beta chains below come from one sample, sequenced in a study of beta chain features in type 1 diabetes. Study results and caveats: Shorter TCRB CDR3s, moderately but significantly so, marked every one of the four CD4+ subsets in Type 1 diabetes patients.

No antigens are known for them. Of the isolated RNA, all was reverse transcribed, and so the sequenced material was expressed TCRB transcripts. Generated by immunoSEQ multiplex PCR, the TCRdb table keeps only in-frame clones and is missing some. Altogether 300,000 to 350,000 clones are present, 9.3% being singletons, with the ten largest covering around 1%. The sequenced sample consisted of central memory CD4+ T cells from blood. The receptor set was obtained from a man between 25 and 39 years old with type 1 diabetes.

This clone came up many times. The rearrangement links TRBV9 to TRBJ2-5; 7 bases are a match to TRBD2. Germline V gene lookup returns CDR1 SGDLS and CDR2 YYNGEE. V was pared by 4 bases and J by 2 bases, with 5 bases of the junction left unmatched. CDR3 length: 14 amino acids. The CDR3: CASSPQRGQETQYF. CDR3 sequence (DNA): TGTGCCAGCAGCCCCCAGCGGGGTCAAGAGACCCAGTACTTC.

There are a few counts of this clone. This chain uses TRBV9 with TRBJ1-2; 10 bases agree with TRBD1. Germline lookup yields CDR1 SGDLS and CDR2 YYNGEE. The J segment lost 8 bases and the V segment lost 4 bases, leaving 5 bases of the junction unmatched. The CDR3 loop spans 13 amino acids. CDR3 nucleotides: TGTGCCAGCAGCCCAGGACAGGGGGACGGCTACACCTTC. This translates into CASSPGQGDGYTF.

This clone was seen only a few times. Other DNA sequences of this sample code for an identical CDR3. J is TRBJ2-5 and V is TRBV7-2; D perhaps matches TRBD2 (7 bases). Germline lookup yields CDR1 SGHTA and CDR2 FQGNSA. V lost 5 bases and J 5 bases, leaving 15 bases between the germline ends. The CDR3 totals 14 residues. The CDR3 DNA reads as TGTGCCAGCAGCCTCGCAGGGAGGGGGGAGACCCAGTACTTC. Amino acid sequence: CASSLAGRGETQYF.